This T cell receptor beta chain was captured by sequencing in a study of T cells after yellow fever vaccination. Regarding the study as a whole: A large majority of primary-vaccination clones showed up again after the booster (approximately 95% CD4, around 85% CD8). Although the secondary response was weaker, it peaked faster, at day 5 versus 15.

CDR3 length equals 14 residues. Germline-derived CDR1 and CDR2 are KGHSH and LQKENI. For this clonotype: The antigen remains unidentified. One end of the junction fails to match germline, which may point to a read error.

Via MiXCR, TCRdb re-called the 5' RACE reads, giving one row per CDR3 protein. The data contain a few hundred thousand distinct CDR3 sequences, around 8.6% of them singletons. The gene calls are TRBV18 and TRBJ1-5; 9 bases fit TRBD1. The receptor was derived from a man in his late teens or twenties who received the YFV17D yellow fever vaccine. The sequenced sample was CD4+ T cells sorted from PBMCs, obtained 5 days after the yellow fever booster vaccination. The CDR3: CASSLTGGKQPQHF. CDR3 DNA sequence: TGTGCCAGCTCACTAACAGGGGGCAAACAGCCCCAGCATTTT. Full variable domain (missing parts from reference TRBV18 and TRBJ1-5): NAGVMQNPRHLVRRRGQEARLRCSPMKGHSHVYWYRQLPEEGLKFMVYLQKENIIDESGMPKERFSAEFPKEGPSILRIQQVVRGDSAAYFCASSLTGGKQPQHFGDGTRLSIL.